This T cell receptor beta chain was sequenced during a study of CD8+ T cells in alopecia areata. Regarding treatment: oral pan-JAK inhibitor, 5-10 mg twice daily. cDNA serving as the sequencing template came from extracted, reverse transcribed RNA. Repertoires were generated with immunoSEQ multiplex PCR, while TCRdb's copy carries only in-frame clones and drops some. The data show some 220,000 clones, under 60% seen once. The CDR3 is made up of 12 amino acids. CDR1 SNHLY and CDR2 FYNNEI come from the germline V gene. Trimming removed 5 bases from V and 11 bases from J, with 15 bases in between. Sequencing used CD4+ T cells sorted from blood, obtained at week 4, from a patient treated with tofacitinib. The TCR comes from a human donor with alopecia areata. This chain joins TRBV2 and TRBJ1-1, with D possibly being TRBD1 (6 bases). The CDR3 coding sequence is TGTGCCAGCAGTTCCCCCCGGGACAAGGCTTTCTTT. Residues: CASSSPRDKAFF. Combining the CDR3 with reference TRBV2 and TRBJ1-1 gives the whole variable domain EPEVTQTPSHQVTQMGQEVILRCVPISNHLYFYWYRQILGQKVEFLVSFYNNEISEKSEIFDDQFSVERPDGSNFTLKIRSTKLEDSAMYFCASSSPRDKAFFGQGTRLTVV.